Following are 5 T cell receptor beta chains from one sample sequenced in a study of T-cell reconstitution after alpha-beta-depleted transplantation in children. Preparing the TCRbeta library involved the use of unique molecular identifiers. MiXCR was run by TCRdb on the PCR reads, yielding one entry per CDR3 protein. The profile shows a few hundred thousand distinct CDR3 sequences, 11% of them singletons. The sequences come from peripheral blood, collected 180 days after TCRalphabeta/CD19-depleted stem cell transplant. These TCRs come from a male patient aged 2 to 10 who had a stem cell transplant for chronic granulomatous disease, so the T cells may come from the graft donor.

This clonotype was detected many times. This sequence joins TRBV7-2 and TRBJ2-1; possible D gene TRBD1, 5 bases. Trimming shortened V by 5 bases and J by 4 bases, and 15 bases separated the two germline ends. CDR1 SGHTA and CDR2 FQGNSA come from the germline V gene. The length of the CDR3 is 15 residues. CDR3 nucleotide sequence: TGTGCCAGCAGCGTACTTAGGGGAAGGTACAATGAGCAGTTCTTC. Translating it yields CASSVLRGRYNEQFF.

Comments on this clonotype: This may be a read error: a much more frequent sequence differs by one nucleotide. The chain has TRBV27 and TRBJ2-7; a weak D match, TRBD2 (5 bases). The CDR3 is made up of 12 amino acids. CDR1 is MNHEY, CDR2 SMNVEV, per germline (reference sequence). CDR3 loop: CATGRGSYGQYF. As DNA, the CDR3 is TGTGCCACCGGGCGCGGGTCCTACGGGCAGTACTTC.

This clonotype was seen at least ten times. The V call is TRBV28, the J call TRBJ1-3, with D possibly matching TRBD1 (5 bases). This CDR3 contains 12 residues. The germline V gene encodes CDR1 MDHEN and CDR2 SYDVKM. Trimming cost V 8 bases and J 4 bases, with 9 bases left between them. The CDR3 reads CASGGRGNTIYF. CDR3 nucleotides: TGTGCCAGCGGGGGTAGGGGAAACACCATATATTTT.

The sample holds many counts of this clonotype. This rearrangement joins TRBV10-3 to TRBJ2-7, with D perhaps TRBD1 (6 bases). The germline CDR1 and CDR2 sequences are ENHRY and SYGVKD. The CDR3 has 12 amino acids. V dropped 4 bases and J dropped 2 bases, with 6 bases sitting between them. This CDR3 is CAISGTAYEQYF. The DNA of the CDR3 is TGTGCCATCAGTGGGACAGCCTACGAGCAGTACTTC.

The rearrangement joins TRBV5-4 to TRBJ2-1, with D unclear. Between the trimmed V and J ends, which lost 1 base and 13 bases, there was a span of 12 bases. CDR1 and CDR2 (germline): SGHNT, YYREEE (reference sequence). CDR3 length: 12 amino acids. The DNA of the CDR3 is TGTGCCAGCAGCTTGAGGGCCGATATCCAGTTCTTC. This gives the protein CASSLRADIQFF.